The T cell receptor (beta chain) described here comes from a study of low-dose radiotherapy and immunotherapy resistance in tumors. Study as a whole: Intravenous ipilimumab 1 mg/kg every six weeks was given with nivolumab 240 mg every two weeks.

TRAV- and TRBV-specific primers were used for first-strand cDNA, which covered alpha and beta chains. The PCR that amplified TCRs ran for 20 cycles, relying on a constant-region primer and a V-primer adapter. mRNA that had been isolated underwent amplification through in vitro transcription. TCRdb processed the reads anew with MiXCR; each CDR3 protein has one entry. The sample has over 55,000 distinct CDR3 sequences, about a third seen once. This clonotype was seen ten or more times. Germline lookup yields CDR1 SGHKS and CDR2 YYEKEE (reference sequence). Unmatched junction bases numbered 7, after V lost 2 bases and J lost 4 bases. This CDR3 comprises 16 residues. Time point meaning: before trial treatment. Those eligible were patients bearing advanced solid tumors lacking tumor-infiltrating lymphocytes.

The V call is TRBV5-5, the J call TRBJ2-2, with 8 positions matching TRBD2. This sample comprised PBMCs, obtained before treatment. This receptor was taken from a female donor with ovarian cancer. The CDR3: CASSFTAGGATGELFF. As DNA, the CDR3 is TGTGCCAGCAGCTTTACGGCGGGGGGCGCCACCGGGGAGCTGTTTTTT. Full variable domain (rest looked up from reference TRBV5-5 and TRBJ2-2): DAGVTQSPTHLIKTRGQQVTLRCSPISGHKSVSWYQQVLGQGPQFIFQYYEKEERGRGNFPDRFSARQFPNYSSELNVNALLLGDSALYLCASSFTAGGATGELFFGEGSRLTVL.